One T cell receptor beta chain is described in this entry. Its antigen is undetermined. Three rounds of nested PCR, following a modified ARM-PCR protocol, produced the TCRbeta library. MiXCR, applied by TCRdb to the multiplex PCR reads, yields one record per CDR3 protein. The sample includes about 93,000 distinct CDR3 sequences, 61% seen only once; the top ten take roughly 15%. No cell sorting was done before RNA was extracted from the tissue. The data belong to a study of tumor and adjacent non-tumor tissue in lung cancer. The wider study: Patients were aged roughly 31 to 76, about 10 men and a handful of women, stage I to III. Study conclusions and caveats: TCR diversity was significantly greater in tumor than normal lung tissue.

In germline, CDR1 is MGHRA, CDR2 YSYEKL. There are 22 residues in the CDR3. Trimming at V came to 0 bases and at J to 2 bases, leaving 19 bases not matched to a gene. The V and J genes are TRBV4-1 and TRBJ2-6, with 7 bases matching TRBD1. Sequenced: lung tumor tissue. This receptor was obtained from a man in his 70s with non-small cell lung cancer. CDR3 region: CASSQDLYGSGTDNPGANVLTF. The CDR3 bases are TGCGCCAGCAGCCAAGATCTATATGGATCCGGGACAGATAACCCTGGGGCCAACGTCCTGACTTTC.